The 9 T cell receptor beta chains presented below share a single source sample, sequenced in a study of beta chain features in type 1 diabetes. The investigators reverse transcribed all of the isolated RNA, so they sequenced expressed TCRB transcripts. Profiling relied on immunoSEQ multiplex PCR, and the TCRdb table lists in-frame clones only, not all of them. Of under 500,000 clones in the sample, approximately 30% were seen once. Sequences were obtained from naive CD4+ T cells from blood. These receptors all come from a man younger than 35 in good health.

This clone was recorded a few times. This chain connects TRBV29-1 to TRBJ2-7; 9 bases line up with TRBD1. Germline loops: CDR1 SQVTM, CDR2 ANQGSEA. This CDR3 contains 12 residues. V dropped 7 bases and J dropped 3; count of bases not matched to a gene: 4. This chain's CDR3 is CSALGQGYEQYF. The CDR3 coding sequence is TGCAGCGCACTGGGACAGGGCTACGAGCAGTACTTC.

The chain uses TRBV6-6 and TRBJ1-2; D gene uncertain. This CDR3 region has 12 residues. The V end lost 5 bases, the J end lost 4 bases, and 8 bases lay between the germline ends. The germline V gene encodes CDR1 MNHNY and CDR2 SVGAGI (reference sequence). The chain's CDR3 is CASSPEFYGYTF. CDR3 coding DNA: TGTGCCAGCAGTCCAGAGTTCTATGGCTACACCTTC.

As to this clone: Other DNA sequences of this sample code for an identical CDR3. The gene calls are TRBV6-5 and TRBJ2-1, with unresolved D. This CDR3 is built from 13 residues. Germline CDR1 reads MNHEY; CDR2 reads SVGAGI. The V gene lost 6 bases and the J gene lost 1 base, with 7 bases spanning the gap. The CDR3 reads CASSLDSYNEQFF. DNA of the CDR3: TGTGCCAGCAGCCTCGATTCCTACAATGAGCAGTTCTTC.

This clone has a handful of counts. The chain has TRBV25-1 and TRBJ2-7; 13 bases map to TRBD2. There are 15 residues in the CDR3. Germline CDR1 MGHDK, CDR2 SYGVNS. Trimming removed 6 bases from V and 5 bases from J; junction bases left unmatched: 7. CDR3 DNA sequence: TGTGCCAGCAGCCCGGGACTAGCGGGATCAGACGAGCAGTACTTC. Translated: CASSPGLAGSDEQYF.

V is TRBV14 and J is TRBJ2-1, with a weak D call TRBD2 (6 bases). V lost 6 bases and J lost 0, with 15 bases in between. CDR3 length: 16 amino acids. Germline CDR1 SGHDN, CDR2 FVKESK. This CDR3 reads CASRGLAESSYNEQFF. Here the CDR3 DNA reads TGTGCCAGCAGGGGACTGGCGGAAAGCTCCTACAATGAGCAGTTCTTC.

This clone has a handful of counts. The rearrangement uses TRBV4-2 and TRBJ2-2; 12 nucleotides match TRBD2. The germline V gene has CDR1 LGHNA and CDR2 YNFKEQ. The CDR3 sequence is 16 residues long. The junction had 0 bases not matched to a gene; V was cut back by 1 base and J by 3 bases. The CDR3 is CASSQGLAGDTGELFF. The CDR3, as DNA: TGTGCCAGCAGCCAAGGACTAGCGGGAGACACCGGGGAGCTGTTTTTT.

The rearrangement uses TRBV18 and TRBJ2-1, with D possibly matching TRBD2 (5 bases). This CDR3 is 16 amino acids long. The V gene's germline CDR1 is KGHSH and CDR2 LQKENI. Trimming pared 2 bases from V and 0 bases from J, leaving 11 bases between. The CDR3 loop reads CASSPKSGRSYNEQFF. Written as DNA, the CDR3 is TGTGCCAGCTCACCAAAAAGCGGTCGCTCCTACAATGAGCAGTTCTTC.

This chain uses TRBV6-5 with TRBJ2-5, with D tentatively TRBD2 (5 bases). The CDR3 length is 14 residues. Germline V gives CDR1 MNHEY, CDR2 SVGAGI. V lost 2 bases and J 5 bases, leaving 12 bases between the germline ends. The CDR3 sequence: CASSYRDRRETQYF. CDR3 in DNA: TGTGCCAGCAGTTACCGGGATCGGAGGGAGACCCAGTACTTC.

This chain links TRBV29-1 with TRBJ2-7, with 8 bases that match TRBD2. This CDR3 spans 13 amino acids. Germline V gene lookup returns CDR1 SQVTM and CDR2 ANQGSEA. V dropped 7 bases and J dropped 2; count of bases not matched to a gene: 7. As DNA, the CDR3 is TGCAGCGGTATAGCGGGGCCCACCTACGAGCAGTACTTC. Translation gives CSGIAGPTYEQYF.